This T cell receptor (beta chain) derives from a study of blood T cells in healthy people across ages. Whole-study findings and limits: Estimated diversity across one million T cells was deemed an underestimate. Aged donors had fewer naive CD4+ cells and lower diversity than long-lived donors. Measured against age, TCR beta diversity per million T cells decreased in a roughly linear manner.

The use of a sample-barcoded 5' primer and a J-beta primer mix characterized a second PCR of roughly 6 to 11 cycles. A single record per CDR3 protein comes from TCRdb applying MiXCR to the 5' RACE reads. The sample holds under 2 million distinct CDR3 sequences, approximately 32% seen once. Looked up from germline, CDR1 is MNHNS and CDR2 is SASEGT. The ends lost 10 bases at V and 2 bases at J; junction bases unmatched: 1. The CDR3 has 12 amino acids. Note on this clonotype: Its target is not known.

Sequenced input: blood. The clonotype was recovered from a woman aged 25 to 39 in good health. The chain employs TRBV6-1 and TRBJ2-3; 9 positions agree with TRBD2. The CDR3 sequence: CAIAGATDTQYF. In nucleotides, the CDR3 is TGTGCCATAGCGGGAGCCACAGATACGCAGTATTTT.